The present T cell receptor beta chain was sequenced within a study of molecular identifiers for immune sequencing clone quantification. Points from the study as a whole: Detecting spiked Jurkat TCR RNA from one cell among one million naive cells was reportedly possible. Under 1% of molecules in naive cells, but over 97% of effector molecules, belonged to clones above 20 RNA copies.

There are 15 residues in the CDR3. Germline values: CDR1 LNHNV, CDR2 YYDKDF (reference sequence). Trimming at V came to 4 bases and at J to 4 bases, leaving 6 bases not matched to a gene. A single record per CDR3 protein comes from TCRdb applying MiXCR to the PCR reads. Of about 86,000 distinct CDR3 sequences listed, roughly 25% are singletons. Naive CD8 library inputs spanned 20,000 to 1,000,000 sorted cells and 10%, 30% or 50% RNA. Many counts were recorded for this clonotype. What it binds is not known. The chain recombines TRBV15 with TRBJ2-7, with 11 nucleotides matching TRBD2. Material for sequencing was naive CD8+ T cells from blood, with Jurkat cell RNA spiked in. Noted subset: FACS-sorted CD8+CD4-CCR7+CD45RA+ naive T cells. The TCR originated in a human donor in good health. Some libraries in this study had Jurkat cell RNA spiked in. The CDR3 is CATSIVAGGGYEQYF. CDR3 DNA sequence: TGTGCCACCAGCATCGTAGCGGGAGGGGGTTACGAGCAGTACTTC.